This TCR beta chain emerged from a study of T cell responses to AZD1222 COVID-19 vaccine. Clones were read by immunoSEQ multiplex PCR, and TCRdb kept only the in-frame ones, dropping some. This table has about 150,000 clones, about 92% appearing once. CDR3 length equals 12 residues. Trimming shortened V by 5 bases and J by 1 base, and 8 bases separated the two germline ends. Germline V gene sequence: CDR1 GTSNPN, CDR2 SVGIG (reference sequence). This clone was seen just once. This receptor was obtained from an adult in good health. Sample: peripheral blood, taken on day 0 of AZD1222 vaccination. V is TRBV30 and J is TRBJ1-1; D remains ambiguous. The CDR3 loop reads CAWRGGNTEAFF. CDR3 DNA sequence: TGTGCCTGGCGCGGAGGGAACACTGAAGCTTTCTTT.